This T cell receptor beta chain was observed in a study of blood T cell repertoires in COVID-19. Study-wide context: PBMCs, B-cell-depleted T cells, or T cells provided the cDNA or gDNA that made up the material.

Seattle's cohort entered during active infection and was followed longitudinally. Study processing details: From reference gene primer amplification, estimates of nucleated cell counts were derived. Method: immunoSEQ multiplex PCR; TCRdb's copy keeps in-frame clones and lacks some. V and J calls and clone size follow that table, whereas D and trimming were derived from the DNA. Of about 190,000 clones in the sample, about 86% were seen once. The CDR3 spans 17 residues. Germline CDR1 and CDR2: MGHRA and YSYEKL. Trimming took off 4 bases at V and 0 bases at J, with 13 bases between the two ends. This sequence was found in a woman between 65 and 79 years old with COVID-19, enrolled during active disease. The sequenced material came from peripheral blood. The chain has TRBV4-1 and TRBJ2-6; the D gene is possibly TRBD2 (5 bases). The CDR3 region is CASSLSAASSGANVLTF. CDR3 DNA: TGCGCCAGCAGCCTTTCAGCGGCATCCTCTGGGGCCAACGTCCTGACTTTC.